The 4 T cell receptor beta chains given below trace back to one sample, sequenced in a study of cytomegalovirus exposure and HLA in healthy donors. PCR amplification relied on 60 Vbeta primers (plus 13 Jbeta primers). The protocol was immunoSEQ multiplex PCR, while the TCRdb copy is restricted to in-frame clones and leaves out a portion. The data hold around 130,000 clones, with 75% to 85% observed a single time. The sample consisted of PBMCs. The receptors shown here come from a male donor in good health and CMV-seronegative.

CDR3 nucleotide sequence: TGTGCCAGCAGTCAATCAGGGTACACCGGGGAGCTGTTTTTT. This translates into CASSQSGYTGELFF. This chain joins TRBV25-1 and TRBJ2-2; possible D gene TRBD1, 5 bases. Between the trimmed V and J ends, which lost 5 bases and 3 bases, there was a span of 10 bases. Germline values: CDR1 MGHDK, CDR2 SYGVNS. This CDR3 region has 14 residues.

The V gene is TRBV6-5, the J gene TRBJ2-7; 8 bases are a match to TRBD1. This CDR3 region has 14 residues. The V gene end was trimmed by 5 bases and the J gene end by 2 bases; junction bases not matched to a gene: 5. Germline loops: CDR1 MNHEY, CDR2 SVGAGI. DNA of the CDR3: TGTGCCAGCAGTGTCGGGACAGGCACCTACGAGCAGTACTTC. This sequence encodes CASSVGTGTYEQYF.

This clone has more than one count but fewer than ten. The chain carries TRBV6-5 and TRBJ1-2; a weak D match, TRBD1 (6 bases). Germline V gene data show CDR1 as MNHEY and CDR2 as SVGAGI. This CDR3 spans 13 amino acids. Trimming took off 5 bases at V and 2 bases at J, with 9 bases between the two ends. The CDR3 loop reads CASSPDRNYGYTF. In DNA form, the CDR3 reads TGTGCCAGCAGTCCCGACAGGAACTATGGCTACACCTTC.

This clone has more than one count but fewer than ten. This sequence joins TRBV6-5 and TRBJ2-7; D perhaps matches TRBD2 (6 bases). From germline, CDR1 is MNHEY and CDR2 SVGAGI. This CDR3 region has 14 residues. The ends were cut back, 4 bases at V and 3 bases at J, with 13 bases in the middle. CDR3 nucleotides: TGTGCCAGCAGTTTCAACGCGGGGTTCTACGAGCAGTACTTC. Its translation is CASSFNAGFYEQYF.